This T cell receptor (beta chain) was profiled in a study of breast tumors, draining lymph nodes, adjacent tissues (dated by TCRdb to 2016 to 2017). Study-wide context: TCR beta repertoires were compared across tumor, adjacent nontumor tissue and axillary lymph nodes obtained from breast cancer patients. In human breast cancer, the study set out to evaluate how tumor, surrounding tissue and draining lymph node repertoires relate to one another and whether T cells may move between these sites. Study-wide findings and limitations: Tumor T-cell repertoires showed less diversity than lymph node repertoires and more diversity than nontumor tissue repertoires, and tumor T-cell repertoires showed preferential V and J gene usage. The data were judged consistent with most tumor T cells deriving from the lymph node and then expanding within tumor tissue. The conclusion that tumor T cells originate in lymph nodes was presented as consistent with a hypothesis rather than as directly demonstrated. The similarity between tumor and nontumor tissue repertoires was significantly greater in luminal-like breast cancer than in basal-like breast cancer.

CDR1 SGHTS and CDR2 YDEGEE were looked up in the germline V gene. CDR3 length: 14 amino acids, cysteine to phenylalanine. Left in the record is the CDR3 DNA by itself, 42 bases read in frame from the first base. V loses 4 bases, J loses 3 bases, and the germline ends lie 10 bases apart. Lymph node samples came from the axillary draining lymph nodes of breast cancer patients. Remarks on this clonotype: Its antigen specificity is not known. No clone much larger than this one lies a single base away; base qualities are absent.

TCRdb names Illumina HiSeq 2000 as the instrument used. Multiplex PCR amplification was used to build the TCR beta chain libraries. The amplified TCR beta chain products were analyzed by high-throughput sequencing. The raw public reads went through TCRdb reprocessing: fastp at Q25, MiXCR clone calling, in-frame beta chains kept. Rows are combined by CDR3 protein, so each entry shows the most common genes and DNA. Within this sample are approximately 200,000 distinct CDR3 sequences, with roughly 31% of them counted one time only. Around 4.4% of the sample goes to the ten largest clones. The chain is assembled from TRBV5-8 and TRBJ2-2; the D segment cannot be called with confidence. The receptor was derived from a female donor with breast cancer. Some clones in this sample may be carry-over from other donors' samples. Source material: axillary lymph node tissue. The base sequence is TGTGCCAGCAGCCCATTTGTGCACACCGGGGAGCTGTTTTTT. It encodes CASSPFVHTGELFF.